These 8 T cell receptor beta chains came from one sample sequenced in a study of vaccination and CD4 T cells after COVID-19. What these receptors recognize is not known. The treatment is: approximately 11-day PBMC culture with coronavirus spike peptide pools or control peptides (ViraFEST assay). Cultured CD4+ T cell DNA was sequenced using the Oncomine TCR Beta short-read assay. TCRdb reanalysed the PCR reads using MiXCR and keeps one entry per CDR3 protein. Among more than 12,000 distinct CDR3 sequences listed, around 30% were seen once. The sample was cultured CD4+ T cells from blood. The source is a human donor with COVID-19.

The V call is TRBV11-3, the J call TRBJ2-6; D is possibly TRBD1 (6 bases). Germline V gene data show CDR1 as SGHNT and CDR2 as YENEEA. This CDR3 spans 16 amino acids. V shed 4 bases and J shed 2 bases, with 12 bases lying between them. CDR3 nucleotide sequence: TGTGCCAGCAGCTGGGCGGCAGGGGCTGGGGCCAACGTCCTGACTTTC. As protein: CASSWAAGAGANVLTF.

This rearrangement joins TRBV19 to TRBJ1-3; D uncertain. The CDR3 contains 15 residues. Looked up from germline, CDR1 is LNHDA and CDR2 is SQIVND (reference sequence). V was clipped by 3 bases and J by 5 bases, with 14 bases between them. The CDR3 loop is CASSISRGPRNTIYF. Written as DNA, the CDR3 is TGTGCCAGTAGTATTAGCAGAGGGCCCCGAAACACCATATATTTT.

The chain employs TRBV4-3 and TRBJ1-4; the D gene is possibly TRBD1 (6 bases). V was shortened by 3 bases and J by 0 bases, with 11 bases between the two germline ends. This CDR3 spans 16 amino acids. CDR1 and CDR2 from the germline V gene are LGHNA and YSLEER. DNA for the CDR3: TGCGCCAGCAGCCACTCACAGGGAACAACTAATGAAAAACTGTTTTTT. Amino acids: CASSHSQGTTNEKLFF.

This sequence joins TRBV4-1 and TRBJ2-3, with a weak D call TRBD2 (6 bases). Germline assignment: CDR1 MGHRA and CDR2 YSYEKL. CDR3 length equals 16 residues. The V gene lost 1 base and the J gene lost 0 bases, with 11 bases spanning the gap. The CDR3 DNA is TGCGCCAGCAGCCAAGGGGGGGTTATCAGCACAGATACGCAGTATTTT. Translated, it gives CASSQGGVISTDTQYF.

This clonotype was counted only a few times. This chain uses TRBV27 with TRBJ1-1, with D hard to call. Trimming stripped 5 bases from V and 0 bases from J, with 10 bases between. The germline CDR1 and CDR2 sequences are MNHEY and SMNVEV (reference sequence). This CDR3 region has 14 residues. The CDR3 is CASSLHRVNTEAFF. Here the CDR3 DNA reads TGTGCCAGCAGTCTCCATCGAGTGAACACTGAAGCTTTCTTT.

This clonotype was seen only once. The chain is built from TRBV6-1 and TRBJ2-7, with 8 bases aligning to TRBD1. Germline-derived CDR1 and CDR2 are MNHNS and SASEGT. Trimming at V came to 6 bases and at J to 0 bases, leaving 7 bases not matched to a gene. This CDR3 comprises 15 residues. The chain's CDR3 is CASRTTGTGSYEQYF. The CDR3 coding sequence is TGTGCCAGCAGGACCACCGGGACAGGCTCCTACGAGCAGTACTTC.

This clonotype was detected a few times. The rearrangement links TRBV7-2 to TRBJ2-5, with TRBD1 matching 10 bases. With 4 bases clipped from V and 3 bases from J, the junction kept 5 bases outside the gene matches. This CDR3 contains 15 residues. Germline V gene data show CDR1 as SGHTA and CDR2 as FQGNSA. CDR3 sequence: CASSSPGQGKETQYF. In nucleotides, the CDR3 is TGTGCCAGCAGCTCTCCGGGACAGGGGAAAGAGACCCAGTACTTC. The variable domain in full, with the rest retrieved from reference TRBV7-2 and TRBJ2-5, is GAGVSQSPSNKVTEKGKDVELRCDPISGHTALYWYRQSLGQGLEFLIYFQGNSAPDKSGLPSDRFSAERTGGSVSTLTIQRTQQEDSAVYLCASSSPGQGKETQYFGPGTRLLVL.

CDR3 in amino acids: CASTPKNLLTGIHEQYF. DNA of the CDR3: TGTGCCAGCACCCCGAAGAACCTCCTAACAGGGATCCACGAGCAGTACTTC. The rearrangement uses TRBV6-1 and TRBJ2-7; weak D call: TRBD1 (6 bases). The CDR3 loop spans 17 amino acids. Trimming cost V 7 bases and J 5 bases, with 27 bases left between them. Germline values: CDR1 MNHNS, CDR2 SASEGT.